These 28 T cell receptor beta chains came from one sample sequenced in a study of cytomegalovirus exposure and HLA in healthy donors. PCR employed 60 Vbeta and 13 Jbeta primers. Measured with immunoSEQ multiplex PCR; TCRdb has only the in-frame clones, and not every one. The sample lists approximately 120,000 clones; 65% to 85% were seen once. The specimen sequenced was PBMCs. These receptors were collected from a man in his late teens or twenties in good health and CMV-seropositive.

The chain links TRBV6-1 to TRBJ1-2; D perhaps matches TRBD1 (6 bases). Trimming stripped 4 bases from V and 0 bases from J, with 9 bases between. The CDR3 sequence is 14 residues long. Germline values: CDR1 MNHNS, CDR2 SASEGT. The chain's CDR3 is CASSGQVANYGYTF. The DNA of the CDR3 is TGTGCCAGCAGTGGACAGGTAGCTAACTATGGCTACACCTTC.

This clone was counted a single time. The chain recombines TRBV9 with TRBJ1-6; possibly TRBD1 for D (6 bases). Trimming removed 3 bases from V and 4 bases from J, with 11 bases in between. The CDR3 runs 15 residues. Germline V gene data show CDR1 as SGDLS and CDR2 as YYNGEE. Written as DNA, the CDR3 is TGTGCCAGCAGCGAGCAGGGGACATATAATTCACCCCTCCACTTT. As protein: CASSEQGTYNSPLHF. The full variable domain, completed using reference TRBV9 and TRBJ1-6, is DSGVTQTPKHLITATGQRVTLRCSPRSGDLSVYWYQQSLDQGLQFLIQYYNGEERAKGNILERFSAQQFPDLHSELNLSSLELGDSALYFCASSEQGTYNSPLHFGNGTRLTVT.

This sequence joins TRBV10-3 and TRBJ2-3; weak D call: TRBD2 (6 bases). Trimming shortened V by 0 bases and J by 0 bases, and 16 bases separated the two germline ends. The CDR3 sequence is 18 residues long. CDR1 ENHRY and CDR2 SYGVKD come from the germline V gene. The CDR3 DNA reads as TGTGCCATCAGTGAGTCACTCAAGGGCGGGACGAGCACAGATACGCAGTATTTT. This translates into CAISESLKGGTSTDTQYF.

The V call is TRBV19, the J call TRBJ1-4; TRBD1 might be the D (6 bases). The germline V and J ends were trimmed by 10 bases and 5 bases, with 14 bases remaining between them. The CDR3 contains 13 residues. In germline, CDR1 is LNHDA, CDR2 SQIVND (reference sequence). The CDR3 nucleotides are TGTGCCACCAAACAGGGATTAAATGAAAAACTGTTTTTT. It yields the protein CATKQGLNEKLFF. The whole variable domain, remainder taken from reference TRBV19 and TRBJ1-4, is DGGITQSPKYLFRKEGQNVTLSCEQNLNHDAMYWYRQDPGQGLRLIYYSQIVNDFQKGDIAEGYSVSREKKESFPLTVTSAQKNPTAFYLCATKQGLNEKLFFGSGTQLSVL.

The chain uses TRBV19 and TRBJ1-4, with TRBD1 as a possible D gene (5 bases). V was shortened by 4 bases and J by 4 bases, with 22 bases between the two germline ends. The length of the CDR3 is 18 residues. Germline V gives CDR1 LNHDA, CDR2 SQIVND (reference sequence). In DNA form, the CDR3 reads TGTGCCAGTAGTACGGATGGACCCCAAGGGGTTGGTAATGAAAAACTGTTTTTT. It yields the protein CASSTDGPQGVGNEKLFF. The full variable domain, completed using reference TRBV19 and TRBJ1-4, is DGGITQSPKYLFRKEGQNVTLSCEQNLNHDAMYWYRQDPGQGLRLIYYSQIVNDFQKGDIAEGYSVSREKKESFPLTVTSAQKNPTAFYLCASSTDGPQGVGNEKLFFGSGTQLSVL.

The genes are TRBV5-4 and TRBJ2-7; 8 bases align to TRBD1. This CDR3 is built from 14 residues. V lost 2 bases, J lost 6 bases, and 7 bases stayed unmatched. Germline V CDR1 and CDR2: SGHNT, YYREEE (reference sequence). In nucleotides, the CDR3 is TGTGCCAGCAGCTTTGGACAGGGTCGTCGCGAGCAGTACTTC. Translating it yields CASSFGQGRREQYF.

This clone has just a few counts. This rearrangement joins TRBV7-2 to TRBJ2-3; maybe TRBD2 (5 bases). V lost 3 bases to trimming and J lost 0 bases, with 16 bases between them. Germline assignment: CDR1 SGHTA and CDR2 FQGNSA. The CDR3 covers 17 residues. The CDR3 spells CASSFESGAESTDTQYF. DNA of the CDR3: TGTGCCAGCAGCTTCGAGTCTGGAGCGGAGAGCACAGATACGCAGTATTTT. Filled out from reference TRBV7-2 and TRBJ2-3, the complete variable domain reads GAGVSQSPSNKVTEKGKDVELRCDPISGHTALYWYRQSLGQGLEFLIYFQGNSAPDKSGLPSDRFSAERTGGSVSTLTIQRTQQEDSAVYLCASSFESGAESTDTQYFGPGTRLTVL.

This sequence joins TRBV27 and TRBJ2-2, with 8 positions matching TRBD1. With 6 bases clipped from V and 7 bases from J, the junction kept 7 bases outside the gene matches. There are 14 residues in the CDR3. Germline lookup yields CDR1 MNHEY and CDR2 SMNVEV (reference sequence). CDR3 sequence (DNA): TGTGCCAGCAGGGACAGGGTATACGGCGGGGAGCTGTTTTTT. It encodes CASRDRVYGGELFF.

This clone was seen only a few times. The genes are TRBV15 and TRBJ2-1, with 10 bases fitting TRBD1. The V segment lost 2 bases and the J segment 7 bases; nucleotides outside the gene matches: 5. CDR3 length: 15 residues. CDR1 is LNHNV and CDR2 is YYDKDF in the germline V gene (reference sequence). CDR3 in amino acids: CATSRFGQGGNEQFF. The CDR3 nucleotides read TGTGCCACCAGCAGATTCGGACAGGGGGGGAATGAGCAGTTCTTC. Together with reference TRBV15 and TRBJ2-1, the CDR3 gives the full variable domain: DAMVIQNPRYQVTQFGKPVTLSCSQTLNHNVMYWYQQKSSQAPKLLFHYYDKDFNNEADTPDNFQSRRPNTSFCFLDIRSPGLGDTAMYLCATSRFGQGGNEQFFGPGTRLTVL.

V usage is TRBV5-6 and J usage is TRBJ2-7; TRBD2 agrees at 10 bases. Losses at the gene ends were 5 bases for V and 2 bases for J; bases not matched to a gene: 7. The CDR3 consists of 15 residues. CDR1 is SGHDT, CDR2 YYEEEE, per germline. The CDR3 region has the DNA TGTGCCAGCAGGATTCGAGCGGGAGGGCCCTACGAGCAGTACTTC. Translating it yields CASRIRAGGPYEQYF.

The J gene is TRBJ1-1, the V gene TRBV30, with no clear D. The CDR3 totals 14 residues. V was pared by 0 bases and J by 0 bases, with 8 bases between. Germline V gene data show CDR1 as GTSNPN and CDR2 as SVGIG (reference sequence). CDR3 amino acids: CAWSVSEMNTEAFF. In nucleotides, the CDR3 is TGTGCCTGGAGTGTATCAGAAATGAACACTGAAGCTTTCTTT.

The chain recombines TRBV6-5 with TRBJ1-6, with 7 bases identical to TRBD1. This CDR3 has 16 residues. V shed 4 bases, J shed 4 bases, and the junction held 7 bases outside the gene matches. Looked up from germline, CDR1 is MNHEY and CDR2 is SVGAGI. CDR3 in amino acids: CASSSLTGLYNSPLHF. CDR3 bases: TGTGCCAGCAGTTCCCTGACAGGGTTATATAATTCACCCCTCCACTTT.

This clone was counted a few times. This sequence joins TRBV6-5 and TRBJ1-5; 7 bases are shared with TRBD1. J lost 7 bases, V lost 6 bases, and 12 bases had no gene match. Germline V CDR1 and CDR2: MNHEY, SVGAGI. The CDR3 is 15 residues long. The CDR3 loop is CASRPEGAVWQPQHF. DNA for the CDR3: TGTGCCAGCAGACCCGAGGGGGCGGTATGGCAGCCCCAGCATTTT.

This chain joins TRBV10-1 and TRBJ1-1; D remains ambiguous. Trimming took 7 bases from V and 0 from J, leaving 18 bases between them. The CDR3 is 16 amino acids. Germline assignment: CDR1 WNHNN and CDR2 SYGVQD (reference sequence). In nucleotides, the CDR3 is TGCGCCAGCAAGGTTTTCACAGATAACATGAACACTGAAGCTTTCTTT. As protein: CASKVFTDNMNTEAFF.

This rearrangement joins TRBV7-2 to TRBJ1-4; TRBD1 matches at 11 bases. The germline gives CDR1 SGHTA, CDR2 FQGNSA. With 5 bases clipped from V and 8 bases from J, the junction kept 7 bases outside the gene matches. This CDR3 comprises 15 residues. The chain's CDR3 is CASSLQWDRGEKLFF. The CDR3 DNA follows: TGTGCCAGCAGCCTACAATGGGACAGGGGGGAAAAACTGTTTTTT.

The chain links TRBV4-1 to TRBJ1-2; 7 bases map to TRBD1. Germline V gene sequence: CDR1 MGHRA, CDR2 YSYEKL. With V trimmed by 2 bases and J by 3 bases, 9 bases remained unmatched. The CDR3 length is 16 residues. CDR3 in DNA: TGCGCCAGCAGCCAAAATGACAGGGCTGGGGACTATGGCTACACCTTC. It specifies CASSQNDRAGDYGYTF.

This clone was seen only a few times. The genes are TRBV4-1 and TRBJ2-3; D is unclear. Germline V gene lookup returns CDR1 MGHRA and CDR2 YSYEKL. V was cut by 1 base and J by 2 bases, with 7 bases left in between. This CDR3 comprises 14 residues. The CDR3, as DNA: TGCGCCAGCAGCCAAGCTCCCTCCACAGATACGCAGTATTTT. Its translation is CASSQAPSTDTQYF.

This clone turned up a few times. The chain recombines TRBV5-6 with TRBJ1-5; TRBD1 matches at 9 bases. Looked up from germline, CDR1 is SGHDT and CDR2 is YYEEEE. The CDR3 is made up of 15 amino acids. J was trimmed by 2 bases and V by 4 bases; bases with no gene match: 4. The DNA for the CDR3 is TGTGCCAGCAGCCACCGGGACAGGGGCAATCAGCCCCAGCATTTT. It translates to CASSHRDRGNQPQHF.

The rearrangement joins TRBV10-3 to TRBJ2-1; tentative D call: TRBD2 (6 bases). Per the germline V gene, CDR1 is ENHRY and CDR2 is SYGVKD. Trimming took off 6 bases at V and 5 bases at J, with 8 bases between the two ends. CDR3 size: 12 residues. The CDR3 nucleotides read TGTGCCATCAGCGGGGGTAACAATGAGCAGTTCTTC. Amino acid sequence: CAISGGNNEQFF.

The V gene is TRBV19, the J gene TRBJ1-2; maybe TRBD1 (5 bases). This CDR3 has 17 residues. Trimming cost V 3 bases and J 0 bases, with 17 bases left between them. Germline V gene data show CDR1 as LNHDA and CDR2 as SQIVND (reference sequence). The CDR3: CASSIKTLTVPNYGYTF. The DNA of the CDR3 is TGTGCCAGTAGTATCAAAACCCTGACAGTTCCTAACTATGGCTACACCTTC.

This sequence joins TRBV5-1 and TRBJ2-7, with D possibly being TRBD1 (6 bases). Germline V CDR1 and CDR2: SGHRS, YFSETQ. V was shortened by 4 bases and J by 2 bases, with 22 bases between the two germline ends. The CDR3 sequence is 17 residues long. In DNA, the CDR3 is TGCGCCAGCAGCGTTTCCGGGACACTATCTTCCCCCTACGAGCAGTACTTC. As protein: CASSVSGTLSSPYEQYF.

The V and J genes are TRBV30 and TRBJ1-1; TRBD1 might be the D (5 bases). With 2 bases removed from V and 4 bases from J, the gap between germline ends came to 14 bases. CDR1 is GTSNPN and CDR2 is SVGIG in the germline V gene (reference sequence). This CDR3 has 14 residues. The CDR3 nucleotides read TGTGCCTGGAGTTGGGGGGGTATGGGCACTGAAGCTTTCTTT. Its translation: CAWSWGGMGTEAFF.

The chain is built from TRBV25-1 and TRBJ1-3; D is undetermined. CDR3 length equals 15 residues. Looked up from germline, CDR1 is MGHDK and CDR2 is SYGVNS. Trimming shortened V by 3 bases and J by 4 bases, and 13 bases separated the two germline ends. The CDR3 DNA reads TGTGCCAGCAGTGAGACCACATGGAGGGGAAACACCATATATTTT. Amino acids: CASSETTWRGNTIYF.

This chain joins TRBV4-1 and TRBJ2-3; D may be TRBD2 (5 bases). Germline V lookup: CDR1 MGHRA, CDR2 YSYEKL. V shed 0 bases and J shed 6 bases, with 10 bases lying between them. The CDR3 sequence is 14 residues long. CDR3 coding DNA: TGCGCCAGCAGCCAAGAAGGGAGAGGGGATACGCAGTATTTT. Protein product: CASSQEGRGDTQYF.

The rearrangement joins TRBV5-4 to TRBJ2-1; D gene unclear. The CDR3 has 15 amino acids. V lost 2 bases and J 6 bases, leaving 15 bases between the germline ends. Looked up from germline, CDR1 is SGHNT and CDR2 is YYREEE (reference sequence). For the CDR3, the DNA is TGTGCCAGCAGCTTTGAGAGGAAAAGCTTCAATGAGCAGTTCTTC. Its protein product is CASSFERKSFNEQFF.

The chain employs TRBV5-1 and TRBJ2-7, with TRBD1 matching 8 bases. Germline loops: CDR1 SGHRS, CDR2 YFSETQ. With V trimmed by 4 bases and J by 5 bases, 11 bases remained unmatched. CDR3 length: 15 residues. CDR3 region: CASSSYRGYGDEQYF. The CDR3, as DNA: TGCGCCAGCAGCAGCTACAGGGGGTACGGGGACGAGCAGTACTTC.

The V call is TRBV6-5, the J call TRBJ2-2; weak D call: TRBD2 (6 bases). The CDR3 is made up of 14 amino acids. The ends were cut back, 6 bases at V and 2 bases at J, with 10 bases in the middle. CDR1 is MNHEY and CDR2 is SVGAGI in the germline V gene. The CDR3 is CASRTGTNTGELFF. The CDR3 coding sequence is TGTGCCAGCAGGACCGGGACTAACACCGGGGAGCTGTTTTTT.

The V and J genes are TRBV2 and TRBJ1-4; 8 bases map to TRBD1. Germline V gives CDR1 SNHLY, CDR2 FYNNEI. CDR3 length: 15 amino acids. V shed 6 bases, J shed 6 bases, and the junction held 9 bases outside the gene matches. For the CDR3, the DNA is TGTGCCAGCAGGACTTGGACAGGGTCGGATGAAAAACTGTTTTTT. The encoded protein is CASRTWTGSDEKLFF. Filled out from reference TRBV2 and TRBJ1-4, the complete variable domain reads EPEVTQTPSHQVTQMGQEVILRCVPISNHLYFYWYRQILGQKVEFLVSFYNNEISEKSEIFDDQFSVERPDGSNFTLKIRSTKLEDSAMYFCASRTWTGSDEKLFFGSGTQLSVL.